Shown below are 10 T cell receptor beta chains from a single sample sequenced in a study of T cells in pancreatic ductal adenocarcinoma. Clones were sequenced by immunoSEQ multiplex PCR, and TCRdb holds only the in-frame ones, with some missing. The table lists approximately 97,000 clones, nearly 95% of them singletons. No neoadjuvant therapy was given to the selected pancreatic ductal adenocarcinoma patients before their surgery. Sequencing was carried out using PBMCs. Receptor source: a human donor with pancreatic ductal adenocarcinoma.

J is TRBJ2-6 and V is TRBV5-1, with 8 nucleotides matching TRBD1. V was pared by 0 bases and J by 3 bases, with 2 bases of the junction left unmatched. The germline gives CDR1 SGHRS, CDR2 YFSETQ. CDR3 length: 16 residues. CDR3 DNA sequence: TGCGCCAGCAGCTTGGCAGGGGGCGGTGGGGCCAACGTCCTGACTTTC. The encoded protein is CASSLAGGGGANVLTF.

The chain recombines TRBV19 with TRBJ2-1; 10 bases are shared with TRBD2. There are 16 residues in the CDR3. V gave up 1 base and J gave up 7 bases; unmatched junction bases: 7. Germline loops: CDR1 LNHDA, CDR2 SQIVND (reference sequence). Here the CDR3 DNA reads TGTGCCAGTAGTATAGGGTCCGGGACTAGCGTAAATGAGCAGTTCTTC. This translates into CASSIGSGTSVNEQFF. The variable domain in full, completed from reference TRBV19 and TRBJ2-1, reads DGGITQSPKYLFRKEGQNVTLSCEQNLNHDAMYWYRQDPGQGLRLIYYSQIVNDFQKGDIAEGYSVSREKKESFPLTVTSAQKNPTAFYLCASSIGSGTSVNEQFFGPGTRLTVL.

The V and J genes are TRBV11-2 and TRBJ2-5; 9 bases align to TRBD2. The CDR3 covers 14 residues. Germline V gene data show CDR1 as SGHAT and CDR2 as FQNNGV. After removal of 6 bases from V and 5 bases from J, the junction contained 7 bases not matched to a gene. CDR3 nucleotide sequence: TGTGCCAGCAGTCGACTAGCGGACGGGGAGACCCAGTACTTC. Its protein product is CASSRLADGETQYF.

V and J are TRBV18 and TRBJ2-7; D may be TRBD2 (6 bases). The CDR3 loop spans 13 amino acids. The V end was cut by 3 bases, the J end by 6 bases, with 12 bases between. Germline assignment: CDR1 KGHSH and CDR2 LQKENI. The CDR3 coding sequence is TGTGCCAGCTCACCGCGGGACGGCGGCGAGCAGTACTTC. Amino acid sequence: CASSPRDGGEQYF. The whole variable domain, filled in from reference TRBV18 and TRBJ2-7, reads NAGVMQNPRHLVRRRGQEARLRCSPMKGHSHVYWYRQLPEEGLKFMVYLQKENIIDESGMPKERFSAEFPKEGPSILRIQQVVRGDSAAYFCASSPRDGGEQYFGPGTRLTVT.

J is TRBJ2-1 and V is TRBV7-2, with TRBD2 matching 8 bases. There are 15 residues in the CDR3. The germline gives CDR1 SGHTA, CDR2 FQGNSA. V was clipped by 5 bases and J by 0 bases; unmatched bases: 3. The CDR3 protein is CASSPTSGSYNEQFF. DNA for the CDR3: TGTGCCAGCAGCCCAACTAGCGGCTCCTACAATGAGCAGTTCTTC.

The V call is TRBV29-1, the J call TRBJ2-1, with D maybe TRBD2 (5 bases). V was cut by 3 bases and J by 8 bases, with 20 bases left in between. CDR1 and CDR2 from the germline V gene are SQVTM and ANQGSEA. The CDR3 is 15 residues long. CDR3 sequence: CSVEDAGHPGDEQFF. DNA for the CDR3: TGCAGCGTTGAGGATGCCGGCCACCCCGGGGATGAGCAGTTCTTC.

The chain employs TRBV10-3 and TRBJ2-7; TRBD2 agrees at 8 bases. The CDR3 has 14 residues. CDR1 ENHRY and CDR2 SYGVKD come from the germline V gene. V dropped 7 bases and J dropped 1; count of bases not matched to a gene: 6. The CDR3 region has the DNA TGTGCCATCAAGTCGCAGCGGGAGTCCTACGAGCAGTACTTC. Protein sequence: CAIKSQRESYEQYF.

The chain links TRBV6-5 to TRBJ2-1, with D perhaps TRBD2 (5 bases). Between the trimmed V and J ends, which lost 6 bases and 4 bases, there was a span of 16 bases. Germline V gives CDR1 MNHEY, CDR2 SVGAGI. The CDR3 runs to 15 residues. Written as DNA, the CDR3 is TGTGCCAGCAGACCTCTAGCAGTTCGATACAATGAGCAGTTCTTC. Protein product: CASRPLAVRYNEQFF.

The chain uses TRBV18 and TRBJ1-1; D gene unclear. Germline V CDR1 and CDR2: KGHSH, LQKENI. V was cut by 2 bases and J by 1 base, with 14 bases left in between. The CDR3 has 16 residues. The CDR3 loop reads CASSPGVKGRNTEAFF. The CDR3 coding sequence is TGTGCCAGCTCACCAGGGGTAAAAGGGAGGAACACTGAAGCTTTCTTT.

A single count supports this clone. This chain joins TRBV5-1 and TRBJ1-1; perhaps TRBD1 as D (5 bases). CDR1 is SGHRS, CDR2 YFSETQ, per germline. The CDR3 is made up of 15 amino acids. V was cut by 0 bases and J by 11 bases, with 20 bases left in between. CDR3 in DNA: TGCGCCAGCAGCTTGGATCAGGATCAAGTAAAGGGGGCTTTCTTT. It translates to CASSLDQDQVKGAFF.